This T cell receptor beta chain derives from a study of blood T cell repertoires in COVID-19. Study in general: COVID-19 samples, acute and convalescent, were from the United States, Italy and Spain. T cells, B-cell-depleted T cells, or PBMCs supplied cDNA or gDNA.

In the original analysis: Reference gene primer amplification yielded estimated nucleated cell counts. TCRdb's copy holds only in-frame clones and misses some; the assay was immunoSEQ multiplex PCR. V and J calls and clone size follow that table, whereas D and trimming were derived from the DNA. The table shows about 400,000 clones, with roughly nine tenths occurring only once. V was clipped by 4 bases and J by 0 bases, with 16 bases between them. Germline CDR1 and CDR2: MNHEY and SMNVEV (reference sequence). The CDR3 covers 18 residues. The chain links TRBV27 to TRBJ2-6; D may be TRBD1 (6 bases). This sequence originates from a middle-aged man with acute or convalescent COVID-19. Sequenced: peripheral blood. CDR3 loop: CASSWTARRHSGANVLTF. In DNA, the CDR3 is TGTGCCAGCAGTTGGACAGCCCGTCGCCACTCTGGGGCCAACGTCCTGACTTTC.